This T cell receptor beta chain was sequenced for a study of PD-1 blockade in classical Hodgkin lymphoma. General study results and limits: The study found that TCR diversity rose significantly by C4D1 in CD4+ but not CD8+ cells.

Time point meaning: cycle 4 day 1 (C4D1), after 6 weeks of nivolumab. All the patients suffered relapse after autologous stem cell transplantation, and brentuximab vedotin exposure differed. V was clipped by 5 bases and J by 2 bases, with 13 bases between them. This CDR3 is 16 amino acids long. CDR1 and CDR2 from the germline V gene are MDHEN and SYDVKM. The count of this clone is one. Its cognate antigen is unknown. TCRdb's table, derived via immunoSEQ multiplex PCR, lists solely in-frame clones and lacks some. The sample shows around 65,000 clones, 70% to 90% of them seen only once. The specimen comprised peripheral blood mononuclear cells (PBMCs), sampled before the fourth cycle of nivolumab. The chain couples TRBV28 to TRBJ1-6; a possible D gene is TRBD1 (6 bases). This receptor was identified in a human donor with classical Hodgkin lymphoma. The CDR3 nucleotides read TGTGCCAGCAGTGCGGCGGGGGGCGCCTATAATTCACCCCTCCACTTT. Its protein product is CASSAAGGAYNSPLHF.